Sequencing of this T cell receptor beta chain was carried out in a study of OX40 agonist ivuxolimab in advanced cancers. Whole-study context: Dose-escalation patients had hepatocellular carcinoma, melanoma, renal cell or head and neck cancer. Study-wide results and caveats: Both blood CD4+ and CD8+ T cells showed clonal growth by week 6 at 0.1 to 3.0 mg/kg.

Autoimmune disease history or systemic immunosuppression was exclusionary. Profiled with immunoSEQ multiplex PCR; TCRdb holds only in-frame clones, not every one. The sample contains under 75,000 clones, around 86% of which appear only once. As regards this clone: What it recognizes is unknown.

The CDR3 totals 14 residues. Germline-derived CDR1 and CDR2 are SEHNR and FQNEAQ (reference sequence). V was cut by 4 bases and J by 4 bases, with 11 bases left in between. The TCR originated in an adult with an advanced solid tumor such as melanoma, head and neck, liver or kidney cancer. This chain links TRBV7-9 with TRBJ1-3; D gene uncertain. The sequencing here drew on CD4+ or CD8+ T cells sorted from blood, taken in a trial of the OX40 agonist ivuxolimab. CDR3 amino acids: CASSSPGEGNTIYF. The CDR3 DNA is TGTGCCAGCAGCTCGCCCGGGGAGGGAAACACCATATATTTT.